These T cell receptor beta chains were read from a single sample in a study of blood T cell repertoires in COVID-19. Here immunoSEQ multiplex PCR was the method, and the copy in TCRdb shows in-frame clones only, minus some. The sample shows 120,000 to 150,000 clones, about 83% of them seen only once. Material for sequencing was peripheral blood. These receptors all stem from a woman aged 45-60 years with active or convalescent COVID-19. Both conserved end residues are part of each CDR3. D genes are given only for firm matches. Some rows mark clone size as missing; the rest say once, few, many or name a class of expanded clone.

V: TRBV11-3
J: TRBJ2-3
D: TRBD2
size: .
DNA: TGTGCCAGCAGCTTTTTAGGTAGCGGGAGCACAGATACGCAGTATTTT
CDR3: CASSFLGSGSTDTQYF

V: TRBV11-2
J: TRBJ1-1
D: .
size: once
DNA: TGTGCCAGCAGCTTCCAGGACACACGATCTTTGTCAGCTTTCTTT
CDR3: CASSFQDTRSLSAFF

V: TRBV5-1
J: TRBJ2-5
D: TRBD1
size: once
DNA: TGCGCCAGCAGGCCCGGACAGGCTGCTCAAGAGACCCAGTACTTC
CDR3: CASRPGQAAQETQYF

V: TRBV18
J: TRBJ2-5
D: .
size: .
DNA: TGTGCCAGCTCACCACCCCCGGGGGAGATCCAGTACTTC
CDR3: CASSPPPGEIQYF

V: TRBV4-1
J: TRBJ1-1
D: .
size: .
DNA: TGCGCCAGCAGCCAAGATAGACTGATGAACACTGAAGCTTTCTTT
CDR3: CASSQDRLMNTEAFF

V: TRBV7-9
J: TRBJ1-4
D: .
size: .
DNA: TGTGCCAGCAGCGCCAACAGGGATGGGGATGAAAAACTGTTTTTT
CDR3: CASSANRDGDEKLFF

V: TRBV5-4
J: TRBJ1-1
D: TRBD1
size: once
DNA: TGTGCCAGCAGCCACAGACAGGGGCTGAACACTGAAGCTTTCTTT
CDR3: CASSHRQGLNTEAFF

V: TRBV18
J: TRBJ1-1
D: .
size: .
DNA: TGTGCCAGCTCACCGGCAGGGCCGACTGAAGCTTTCTTT
CDR3: CASSPAGPTEAFF

V: TRBV6-1
J: TRBJ2-5
D: .
size: .
DNA: TGTGCCAGCAGTGAAGAGAGAGAGACCCAGTACTTC
CDR3: CASSEERETQYF

V: TRBV7-9
J: TRBJ2-1
D: TRBD2
size: .
DNA: TGTGCCAGCAGCCCGAGAGCGGGGGGAGGGACAGATGAGCAGTTCTTC
CDR3: CASSPRAGGGTDEQFF

V: TRBV10-3
J: TRBJ2-1
D: TRBD2
size: .
DNA: TGTGCCATCAGTGAGCCAGAGCGGGGTACCTACAATGAGCAGTTCTTC
CDR3: CAISEPERGTYNEQFF

V: TRBV24-1
J: TRBJ1-1
D: TRBD1
size: .
DNA: TGTGCCACCAGTGATTCGGGACAGGCAAAAGCTTTCTTT
CDR3: CATSDSGQAKAFF

V: TRBV5-1
J: TRBJ2-6
D: .
size: once
DNA: TGCGCCAGCACCGACAGCTCTGGGGCCAACGTCCTGACTTTC
CDR3: CASTDSSGANVLTF

V: TRBV7-2
J: TRBJ2-1
D: .
size: .
DNA: TGTGCCAGCAGCCCCGGAAAGCCTAGCGGAGGGGGGTTATACAATGAGCAGTTCTTC
CDR3: CASSPGKPSGGGLYNEQFF

V: TRBV6-5
J: TRBJ2-7
D: TRBD1
size: .
DNA: TGTGCCAGCAGCTCAATAGGACAGGCAATCTACGAGCAGTACTTC
CDR3: CASSSIGQAIYEQYF

V: TRBV7-9
J: TRBJ2-1
D: .
size: .
DNA: TGTGCCAGCAGCTTAGATCGAGGGCCGGTTCATGAGCAGTTCTTC
CDR3: CASSLDRGPVHEQFF

V: TRBV29-1
J: TRBJ1-1
D: .
size: .
DNA: TGCAGCGTTGTCTGGGAGGGTGGTCAGGCTTTCTTT
CDR3: CSVVWEGGQAFF

V: TRBV7-2
J: TRBJ2-7
D: TRBD1
size: .
DNA: TGTGCCAGCAGCTTATTGCAGGGGGAAGCCTACGAGCAGTACTTC
CDR3: CASSLLQGEAYEQYF

V: TRBV24-1
J: TRBJ2-1
D: .
size: once
DNA: TGTGCCACCAGTGATCCCGGGACTTTTAGTGAGCAGTTCTTC
CDR3: CATSDPGTFSEQFF

V: TRBV30
J: TRBJ1-4
D: .
size: .
DNA: TGTGCCTGGAGTCCAAACCGATTCGACCGGGACACCTTAAATGAAAAACTGTTTTTT
CDR3: CAWSPNRFDRDTLNEKLFF

V: TRBV7-2
J: TRBJ2-1
D: TRBD1
size: .
DNA: TGTGCCAGCAGCTTAGGGACAGGGAGCTCCTACAATGAGCAGTTCTTC
CDR3: CASSLGTGSSYNEQFF

V: TRBV11-2
J: TRBJ1-2
D: TRBD1
size: .
DNA: TGTGCCAGCAGCGCAGGACAGGGTTACAGCTATGGCTACACCTTC
CDR3: CASSAGQGYSYGYTF

V: TRBV4-1
J: TRBJ2-4
D: TRBD1
size: .
DNA: TGCGCCAGCAGCCAGGGACAGGGGCTAGCCAAAAACATTCAGTACTTC
CDR3: CASSQGQGLAKNIQYF

V: TRBV5-4
J: TRBJ2-7
D: .
size: once
DNA: TGTGCCAGCAGCTTGGCTCAGTCCAACGAGCAGTACTTC
CDR3: CASSLAQSNEQYF

V: TRBV10-3
J: TRBJ1-1
D: .
size: .
DNA: TGTGCCATCAGTGAGTTGGTTGGGGGGACTGAAGCTTTCTTT
CDR3: CAISELVGGTEAFF

V: TRBV5-1
J: TRBJ2-7
D: .
size: .
DNA: TGCGCCAGTTGGGACTTCACTAAAACCTACGAGCAGTACTTC
CDR3: CASWDFTKTYEQYF

V: TRBV18
J: TRBJ2-2
D: .
size: .
DNA: TGTGCCAGCTCACCAACTATTCTGAGGGTCGGGTCCGGGGAGCTGTTTTTT
CDR3: CASSPTILRVGSGELFF

V: TRBV7-2
J: TRBJ2-3
D: TRBD1
size: .
DNA: TGTGCCAGCAGCCCGGGACAGGCCACAGATACGCAGTATTTT
CDR3: CASSPGQATDTQYF

V: TRBV6-1
J: TRBJ1-5
D: TRBD1
size: once
DNA: TGTGCCAGCAGTGAATCAGGGGGCGCGTCGGCCCAGCATTTT
CDR3: CASSESGGASAQHF

V: TRBV20-1
J: TRBJ1-1
D: .
size: once
DNA: TGCAGTTATTTCAAGGGGACTGAAGCTTTCTTT
CDR3: CSYFKGTEAFF

V: TRBV4-1
J: TRBJ2-2
D: TRBD2
size: .
DNA: TGCGCCAGCAGCCAAGATCGGGGAGGAGGACTAGCGGGAGCCGGGGAGCTGTTTTTT
CDR3: CASSQDRGGGLAGAGELFF

V: TRBV4-3
J: TRBJ1-2
D: TRBD1
size: .
DNA: TGCGCCAGCAGCCAAGATGGGACAGGGGGCGACTATGGCTACACCTTC
CDR3: CASSQDGTGGDYGYTF

V: TRBV14
J: TRBJ1-6
D: .
size: once
DNA: TGTGCCAGCAGCGACTTGCAGAGCTCCTATAATTCACCCCTCCACTTT
CDR3: CASSDLQSSYNSPLHF

V: TRBV25-1
J: TRBJ2-2
D: TRBD1
size: .
DNA: TGTGCCAGCAGTGTGGGGGGACAGGGGAACACCGGGGAGCTGTTTTTT
CDR3: CASSVGGQGNTGELFF

V: TRBV7-9
J: TRBJ1-4
D: TRBD1
size: .
DNA: TGTGCCAGCAGCTTAGCGCGACAGGGAAGTGAAAAACTGTTTTTT
CDR3: CASSLARQGSEKLFF

V: TRBV7-2
J: TRBJ1-4
D: .
size: .
DNA: TGTGCCAGCAGCTGGTCAGGCACTAATGAAAAACTGTTTTTT
CDR3: CASSWSGTNEKLFF

V: TRBV11-3
J: TRBJ2-1
D: TRBD2
size: .
DNA: TGTGCCAGCAGCTTGACGACTAGCACACAAAAGCAGTTCTTC
CDR3: CASSLTTSTQKQFF

V: TRBV11-2
J: TRBJ2-7
D: .
size: .
DNA: TGTGCCAGCAGCCCCGGACTGAATACCTACGAGCAGTACTTC
CDR3: CASSPGLNTYEQYF

V: TRBV5-1
J: TRBJ2-2
D: .
size: .
DNA: TGCGCCAGCAGCTTGGCCAGGCCGAACACCGGGGAGCTGTTTTTT
CDR3: CASSLARPNTGELFF

V: TRBV6-6
J: TRBJ1-1
D: .
size: .
DNA: TGTGCCAGCAGGGACATTAACACTGAAGCTTTCTTT
CDR3: CASRDINTEAFF

V: TRBV14
J: TRBJ1-2
D: .
size: .
DNA: TGTGCCAGCAGCCAATACCCCTCCATGGAGTCGGACTATGGCTACACCTTC
CDR3: CASSQYPSMESDYGYTF

V: TRBV11-2
J: TRBJ2-3
D: .
size: .
DNA: TGTGCCAGCAGCTTAGCGAGGTTCACAGATACGCAGTATTTT
CDR3: CASSLARFTDTQYF

V: TRBV19
J: TRBJ1-2
D: TRBD1
size: .
DNA: TGTGCCAGTAGTATGGACAGGGCTGGCTACACCTTC
CDR3: CASSMDRAGYTF

V: TRBV6-5
J: TRBJ1-2
D: TRBD1
size: .
DNA: TGTGCCAGCAGGAAGGGACAGGGGATGGGCTACACCTTC
CDR3: CASRKGQGMGYTF

V: TRBV5-4
J: TRBJ2-3
D: TRBD2
size: once
DNA: TGTGCCAGCAGCCCTCCAGGGACTAGCGGCACAGATACGCAGTATTTT
CDR3: CASSPPGTSGTDTQYF

V: TRBV5-6
J: TRBJ2-2
D: .
size: once
DNA: TGTGCCAGCAGCTTCTTTTCAGTCGACACCGGGGAGCTGTTTTTT
CDR3: CASSFFSVDTGELFF

V: TRBV29-1
J: TRBJ2-6
D: TRBD1
size: .
DNA: TGCAGCGTGATAGCAGGGGGCTCTGGGGCCAACGTCCTGACTTTC
CDR3: CSVIAGGSGANVLTF

V: TRBV6-6
J: TRBJ2-5
D: .
size: .
DNA: TGTGCCAGCAGTTCGCCGGGACTCCTCCCGAGGACCCAGTACTTC
CDR3: CASSSPGLLPRTQYF

V: TRBV5-1
J: TRBJ2-5
D: TRBD2
size: once
DNA: TGCGCCAGCAGAAACAGCGGGGGACGAGAGACCCAGTACTTC
CDR3: CASRNSGGRETQYF

V: TRBV19
J: TRBJ2-3
D: TRBD2
size: .
DNA: TGTGCCAGTACCACCCCTAGCGGGAAGGTAGATACGCAGTATTTT
CDR3: CASTTPSGKVDTQYF

V: TRBV20-1
J: TRBJ2-1
D: .
size: .
DNA: TGCAGTGCTAGTCTAGGCGAGCAGTTCTTC
CDR3: CSASLGEQFF

V: TRBV5-4
J: TRBJ2-1
D: .
size: .
DNA: TGTGCCAGCAGCCACTCAGGACTGAGCTCCTACAATGAGCAGTTCTTC
CDR3: CASSHSGLSSYNEQFF

V: TRBV28
J: TRBJ1-5
D: .
size: .
DNA: TGTGCCAGCAGTTTATTCTCGGGGCAGCCCCAGCATTTT
CDR3: CASSLFSGQPQHF

V: TRBV5-6
J: TRBJ2-1
D: .
size: .
DNA: TGTGCCAGCAGCGGTTGGGCCTATCACAATGAGCAGTTCTTC
CDR3: CASSGWAYHNEQFF

V: TRBV27
J: TRBJ1-1
D: .
size: .
DNA: TGTGCCAGCAGTTTTAAGGGGCAGGGGCGGTTTGAAGCTTTCTTT
CDR3: CASSFKGQGRFEAFF